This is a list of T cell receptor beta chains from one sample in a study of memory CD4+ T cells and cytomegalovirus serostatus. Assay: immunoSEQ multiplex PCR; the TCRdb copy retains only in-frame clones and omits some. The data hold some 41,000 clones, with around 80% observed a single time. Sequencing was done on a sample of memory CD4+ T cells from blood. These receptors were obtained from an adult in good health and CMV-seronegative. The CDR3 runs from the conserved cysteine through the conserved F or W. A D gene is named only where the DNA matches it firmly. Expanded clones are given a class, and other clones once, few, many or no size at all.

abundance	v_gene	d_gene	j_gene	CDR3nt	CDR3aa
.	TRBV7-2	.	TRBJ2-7	TGTGCCAGCAGCCGGCTGGTAGGGTCCTACGAGCAGTACTTC	CASSRLVGSYEQYF
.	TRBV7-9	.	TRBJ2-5	TGTGCCAGCCAGCAGAGTTCGGGGACCCAGTACTTC	CASQQSSGTQYF
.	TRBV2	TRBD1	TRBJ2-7	TGTGCCAGCAGTAGGGACAGGGGAACCTACGAGCAGTACTTC	CASSRDRGTYEQYF
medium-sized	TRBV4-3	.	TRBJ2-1	TGCGCCAGCAGCCAAGCAGGGGGGCGAGTAGAGTACAATGAGCAGTTCTTC	CASSQAGGRVEYNEQFF
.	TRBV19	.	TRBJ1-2	TGTGCCAGTAGTATTCGGACGGTTGATGGCTACACCTTC	CASSIRTVDGYTF
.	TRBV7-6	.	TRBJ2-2	TGTGCCAGCAGCTTGAGCCCAGAGGCCGGGGAGCTGTTTTTT	CASSLSPEAGELFF
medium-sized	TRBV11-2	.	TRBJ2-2	TGTGCCAGCAGCTTAATGTCGGGGCCCGGGGAGCTGTTTTTT	CASSLMSGPGELFF
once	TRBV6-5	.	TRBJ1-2	TGTGCCAGCAGTTACCGACGGCGGAACTATGGCTACACCTTC	CASSYRRRNYGYTF
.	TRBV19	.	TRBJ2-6	TGTGCCAGCACAGGGATTGGGACCTCTGGGGCCAACGTCCTGACTTTC	CASTGIGTSGANVLTF
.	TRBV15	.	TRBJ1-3	TGTGCCACCAGCAGGGGGTTTGGAAACACCATATATTTT	CATSRGFGNTIYF
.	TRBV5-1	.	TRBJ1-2	TGCGCCAGCAGCTTGATGGGGGAGAGTGATGGCTACACCTTC	CASSLMGESDGYTF
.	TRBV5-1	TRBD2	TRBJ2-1	TGCGCCAGCAGGATTACTAGCGGGGTCTACAATGAGCAGTTCTTC	CASRITSGVYNEQFF
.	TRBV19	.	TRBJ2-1	TGTGCCAGTACCTCCCGGGCGGGGTACAATGAGCAGTTCTTC	CASTSRAGYNEQFF
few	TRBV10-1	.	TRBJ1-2	TGCGCCAGCAGTGATGGGGCCTCGGGGGGCTACACCTTC	CASSDGASGGYTF
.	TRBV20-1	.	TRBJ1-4	TGCAGTGCTTCAACTAATGAAAAACTGTTTTTT	CSASTNEKLFF
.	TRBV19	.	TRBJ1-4	TGTGCCAGTAAGGCAGGGCCCTCGAATGAAAAACTGTTTTTT	CASKAGPSNEKLFF
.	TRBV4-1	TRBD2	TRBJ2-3	TGCGCCAGCAGCCAAGAATCAGCCTGGGCTAGCGGAGACACAGATACGCAGTATTTT	CASSQESAWASGDTDTQYF
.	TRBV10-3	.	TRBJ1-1	TGTGCCATCAGTGGGGACACCTTTAACACTGAAGCTTTCTTT	CAISGDTFNTEAFF
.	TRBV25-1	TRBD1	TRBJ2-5	TGTGCCAGCAGTGAATTGACAGGGCAAGAGACCCAGTACTTC	CASSELTGQETQYF
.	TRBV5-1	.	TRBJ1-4	TGCGCCAGCAGCTTGGACCGACCGAGTTCTGGAAAACTGTTTTTT	CASSLDRPSSGKLFF
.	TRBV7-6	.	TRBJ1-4	TGTGCCAGCAGCTTAAGTTTGGCAGGGGATAATGAAAAACTGTTTTTT	CASSLSLAGDNEKLFF
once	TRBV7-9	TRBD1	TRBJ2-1	TGTGCCAGCAGCCCCCGCGCCCAGGGGGTCTCCTACAATGAGCAGTTCTTC	CASSPRAQGVSYNEQFF
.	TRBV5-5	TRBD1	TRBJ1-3	TGTGCCAGCAGCCCGGAGGGGACAGGGATCTCTGGAAACACCATATATTTT	CASSPEGTGISGNTIYF
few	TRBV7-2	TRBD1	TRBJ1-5	TGTGCCAGCAGCCTTGGACAGGCGGCCAATCAGCCCCAGCATTTT	CASSLGQAANQPQHF
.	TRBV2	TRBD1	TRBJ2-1	TGTGCCAGCGACCAGACAGGGGGCAATGAGCAGTTCTTC	CASDQTGGNEQFF
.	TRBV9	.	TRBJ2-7	TGTGCCAGCAACCCCGAGGGGGGCCGAGCCAACGAGCAGTACTTC	CASNPEGGRANEQYF
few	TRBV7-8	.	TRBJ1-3	TGTGCCACCAGTCCTACTCGCTCTGGAAACACCATATATTTT	CATSPTRSGNTIYF
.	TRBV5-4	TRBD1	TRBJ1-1	TGTGCCAGCAGCGAGGGACAGGGGGGCACTGAAGCTTTCTTT	CASSEGQGGTEAFF
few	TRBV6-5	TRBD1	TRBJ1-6	TGTGCCAGCAGTCGACAGGGTAAAGGTTCACCCCTCCACTTT	CASSRQGKGSPLHF
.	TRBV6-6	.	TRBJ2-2	TGTGCCAGCAGTAAGGCCGGGGGCACCGGGGAGCTGTTTTTT	CASSKAGGTGELFF
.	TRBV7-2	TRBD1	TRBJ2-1	TGTGCCAGCAGCCCGGACAGGGCATACAATGAGCAGTTCTTC	CASSPDRAYNEQFF
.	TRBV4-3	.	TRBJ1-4	TGCGCCAGCAGCCAATTCCCCAGAACTAACACTGAAAAACTGTTTTTT	CASSQFPRTNTEKLFF
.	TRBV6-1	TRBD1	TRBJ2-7	TGTGCCAGCAACCGGGACAGGGCCTACGAGCAGTACTTC	CASNRDRAYEQYF
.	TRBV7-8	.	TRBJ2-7	TGTGCCAGCAGCCCCCCGGGACTGATATACGAGCAGTACTTC	CASSPPGLIYEQYF
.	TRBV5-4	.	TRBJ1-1	TGTGCCAGCAGCTCACGCGACATAACGAACACTGAAGCTTTCTTT	CASSSRDITNTEAFF
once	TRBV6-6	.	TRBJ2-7	TGTGCCAGCAACTTGAATAGGCGGGACGAGCAGTACTTC	CASNLNRRDEQYF
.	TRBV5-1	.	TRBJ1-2	TGCGCCAGCAGCTTGAGAGGTCAGAAGGGTGGCTACACCTTC	CASSLRGQKGGYTF
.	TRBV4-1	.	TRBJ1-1	TGCGCCAGCAGACAAAGTGGACGGGGCCGGAACACTGAAGCTTTCTTT	CASRQSGRGRNTEAFF
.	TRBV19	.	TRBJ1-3	TGTGCCAGTAGGGTCACAGGCCACGGAAACACCATATATTTT	CASRVTGHGNTIYF
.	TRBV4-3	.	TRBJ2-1	TGCGCCAGCAGCCAAGATTGGGGGGAGCAGTTCTTC	CASSQDWGEQFF
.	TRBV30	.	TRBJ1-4	TGTGCCTGGAGTGTAGGGGGGATTGGGGAAAAACTGTTTTTT	CAWSVGGIGEKLFF
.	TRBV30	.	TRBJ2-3	TGTGCCTGGAGTTTCAGAGGCTTCACCACAGATACGCAGTATTTT	CAWSFRGFTTDTQYF
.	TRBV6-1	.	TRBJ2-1	TGTGCCAGCAGTGACTACCCGAGCTCCTACAATGAGCAGTTCTTC	CASSDYPSSYNEQFF
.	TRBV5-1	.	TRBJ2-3	TGCGCCAGCAATATTTTTAGCACAGATACGCAGTATTTT	CASNIFSTDTQYF
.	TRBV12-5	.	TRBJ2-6	TGTGCTAGTGCCCAAGATGGATCGGGGGCCAACGTCCTGACTTTC	CASAQDGSGANVLTF
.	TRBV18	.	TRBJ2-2	TGTGCCAGCTCACCGCCCGGTTCCGAGGAGCTGTTTTTT	CASSPPGSEELFF
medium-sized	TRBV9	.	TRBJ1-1	TGTGCCAGCCGCCGGGTGGGGGGTTCAGGCGCTGAAGCTTTCTTT	CASRRVGGSGAEAFF
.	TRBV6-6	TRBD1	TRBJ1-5	TGTGCCAGCAGACAGGGGGCAAATAATCAGCCCCAGCATTTT	CASRQGANNQPQHF
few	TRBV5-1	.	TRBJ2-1	TGCGCCAGCCTGCCGTTCGATGAGCAGTTCTTC	CASLPFDEQFF
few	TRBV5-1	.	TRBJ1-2	TGCGCCAGCAGCCCTGGCGGGGGGAGGGGTTATGGCGGCTACACCTTC	CASSPGGGRGYGGYTF
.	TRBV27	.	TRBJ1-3	TGTGCCAGCAGTTTACACAGGGAGGAAAACACCATATATTTT	CASSLHREENTIYF
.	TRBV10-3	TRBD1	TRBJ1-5	TGTGCCACCCGAGGGACAGGGGGGAGATATAGCAATCAGCCCCAGCATTTT	CATRGTGGRYSNQPQHF